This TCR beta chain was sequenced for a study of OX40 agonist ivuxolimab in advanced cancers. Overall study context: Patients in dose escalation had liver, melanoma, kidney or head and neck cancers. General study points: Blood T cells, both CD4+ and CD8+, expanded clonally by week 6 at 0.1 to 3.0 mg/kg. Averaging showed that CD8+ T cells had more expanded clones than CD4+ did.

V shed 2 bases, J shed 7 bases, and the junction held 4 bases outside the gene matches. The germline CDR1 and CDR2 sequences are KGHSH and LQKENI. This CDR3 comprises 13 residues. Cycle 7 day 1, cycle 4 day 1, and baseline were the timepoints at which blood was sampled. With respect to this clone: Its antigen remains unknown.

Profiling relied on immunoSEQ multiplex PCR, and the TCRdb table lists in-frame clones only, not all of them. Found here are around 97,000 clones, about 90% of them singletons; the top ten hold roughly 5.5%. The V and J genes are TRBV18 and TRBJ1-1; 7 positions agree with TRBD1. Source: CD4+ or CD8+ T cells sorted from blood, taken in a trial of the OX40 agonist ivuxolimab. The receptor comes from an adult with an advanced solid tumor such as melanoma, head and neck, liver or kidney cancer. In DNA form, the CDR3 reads TGTGCCAGCTCACCAGACCCAGGGGGTGAAGCTTTCTTT. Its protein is CASSPDPGGEAFF.